The present T cell receptor beta chain was sequenced within a study of T cell responses to AZD1222 COVID-19 vaccine. Only in-frame clones appear in the TCRdb table, and some are missing; sequencing was by immunoSEQ multiplex PCR. The repertoire has roughly 120,000 clones, 88% of them found once; the top ten carry under 20%. About this clone: Its specificity is not known.

General observations from the study: Researchers report vaccine-associated CD4 TCRs spanning spike, with dominance at 160-218 and 743-854. Once two AZD1222 doses were given, Spike-specific TCR breadth and depth went up.

The V and J ends lost 2 bases and 2 bases, in that order; junction bases with no gene match: 6. Germline V gene lookup returns CDR1 MGHRA and CDR2 YSYEKL. This CDR3 region has 17 residues. Sequences were derived from peripheral blood, sampled on day 0 of AZD1222 vaccination. This sequence joins TRBV4-1 and TRBJ2-2; 9 nucleotides match TRBD1. The sequence was obtained from an adult in good health. CDR3 DNA sequence: TGCGCCAGCAGCCAAAGAGGGACAGGGCTCAACACCGGGGAGCTGTTTTTT. It is translated as CASSQRGTGLNTGELFF.